Listed here is a single T cell receptor beta chain. In the original analysis: Nucleated cell counts were estimated from reference gene primer amplification. Sequencing was performed with immunoSEQ multiplex PCR; in TCRdb, only in-frame clones are kept and a portion is missing. D and trimming were read from the DNA, whereas the V and J calls and clone size are those reported in that table. The table has 250,000 to 350,000 clones, 84% seen once. The data derive from a study of blood T cell repertoires in COVID-19. As for the study in general: Collection of acute and convalescent COVID-19 samples took place in the United States, Italy and Spain. T cells, B-cell-depleted T cells, or PBMCs supplied cDNA or gDNA.

Germline CDR1 SGHRS, CDR2 YFSETQ. The V gene lost 4 bases and the J gene lost 4 bases, with 11 bases spanning the gap. This CDR3 region has 13 residues. This TCR was recovered from a human donor with COVID-19, enrolled during active disease. The donor label of this sample is uncertain. The genes are TRBV5-1 and TRBJ1-2; unclear D gene. Sequenced: peripheral blood. The CDR3: CASSRGTGYGYTF. The CDR3 DNA follows: TGCGCCAGCAGCCGGGGTACGGGCTATGGCTACACCTTC.